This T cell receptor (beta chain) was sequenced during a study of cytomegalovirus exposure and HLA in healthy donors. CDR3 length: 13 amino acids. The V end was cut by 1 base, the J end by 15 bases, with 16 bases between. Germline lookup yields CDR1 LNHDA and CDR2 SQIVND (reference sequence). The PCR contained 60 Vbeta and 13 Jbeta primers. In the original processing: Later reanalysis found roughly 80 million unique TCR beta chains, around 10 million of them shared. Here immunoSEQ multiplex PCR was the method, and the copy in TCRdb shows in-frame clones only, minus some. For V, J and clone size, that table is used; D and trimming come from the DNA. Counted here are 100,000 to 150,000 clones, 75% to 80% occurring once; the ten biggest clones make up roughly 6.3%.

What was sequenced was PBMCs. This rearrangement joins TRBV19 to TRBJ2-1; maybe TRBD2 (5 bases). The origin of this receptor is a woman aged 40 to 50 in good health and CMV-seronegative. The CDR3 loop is CASSIGGNTNPFF. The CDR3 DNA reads TGTGCCAGTAGTATAGGAGGGAACACAAACCCGTTCTTC.